This entry features one T cell receptor beta chain sequence. What it binds is unknown. Clones were sequenced by immunoSEQ multiplex PCR, and TCRdb holds only the in-frame ones, with some missing. The repertoire consists of about 97,000 clones, with 88% occurring once and the leading ten covering 2.8%. This entry belongs to a study of T cell responses to AZD1222 COVID-19 vaccine. Study in general: Pooling of second doses given at about 4 or about 12 weeks was done. Overall study results and limits: Spike-specific TCR depth and breadth grew after two AZD1222 doses. All repertoire sampling was performed exclusively after the peak T cell response. Seropositivity was recorded at baseline in only 6 or 7 AZD1222 recipients.

This receptor was identified in an adult in good health. This specimen was peripheral blood, taken on day 0 of AZD1222 vaccination.

The CDR3 DNA reads as TGTGCCAGTCCCGATTGGGCCACAGATACGCAGTATTTT. Its translation is CASPDWATDTQYF. The rearrangement links TRBV6-6 to TRBJ2-3, with D unresolved. This CDR3 spans 13 amino acids. Trimming cost V 9 bases and J 2 bases, with 12 bases left between them. Germline CDR1 MNHNY, CDR2 SVGAGI (reference sequence).